This T cell receptor (beta chain) appears in the sequencing data of a study of CD8 T cells in ankylosing spondylitis. This clonotype came up a few times. The antigen remains unidentified. Library preparation for TCR beta used quantitative 5'-RACE with molecular barcodes. TCRdb reprocessed the 5' RACE reads with MiXCR, giving one entry per CDR3 protein. The data show approximately 550,000 distinct CDR3 sequences, 12% seen once. Unmatched junction bases numbered 2, after V lost 0 bases and J lost 2 bases. The CDR3 is made up of 15 amino acids. In germline, CDR1 is SGHTA, CDR2 FQGNSA. General observations from the study: A motif of 7 to 9 highly homologous TCR beta variants was seen as apparently characteristic of ankylosing spondylitis blood. CD8+ disease-linked clones were present at relatively low frequencies in blood. Earlier studies detected some motif variants in reactive arthritis synovial fluid and blood. Reported data indicate significant enrichment of disease-linked clones within matched ankylosing spondylitis synovial fluid.

Sequencing was carried out using blood, either unsorted or a sorted T cell fraction (not recorded which). V and J are TRBV7-2 and TRBJ2-7, with TRBD2 identical over 9 bases. The source is a male donor with ankylosing spondylitis. CDR3: CASSLASGSTYEQYF. As DNA, the CDR3 is TGTGCCAGCAGCTTAGCTAGCGGGAGTACCTACGAGCAGTACTTC. The full variable domain, completed using reference TRBV7-2 and TRBJ2-7, is GAGVSQSPSNKVTEKGKDVELRCDPISGHTALYWYRQSLGQGLEFLIYFQGNSAPDKSGLPSDRFSAERTGGSVSTLTIQRTQQEDSAVYLCASSLASGSTYEQYFGPGTRLTVT.